This T cell receptor beta chain is drawn from a study of cytomegalovirus exposure and HLA in healthy donors. This clone was counted once. 13 Jbeta primers and 60 Vbeta primers were used for the PCR. Produced via immunoSEQ multiplex PCR; TCRdb's table is partial and in-frame only. The sample consists of around 180,000 clones, just over 75% of them appearing once. Germline V gene data show CDR1 as ENHRY and CDR2 as SYGVKD. V shed 0 bases and J shed 3 bases, with 5 bases lying between them. The CDR3 runs to 14 residues. The sequence was obtained from a woman aged 25 to 39 in good health and CMV-seropositive. The chain is built from TRBV10-3 and TRBJ2-2, with D unclear. Sequenced sample: PBMCs. CDR3: CAISESSDTGELFF. CDR3 coding DNA: TGTGCCATCAGTGAGTCGAGCGACACCGGGGAGCTGTTTTTT.